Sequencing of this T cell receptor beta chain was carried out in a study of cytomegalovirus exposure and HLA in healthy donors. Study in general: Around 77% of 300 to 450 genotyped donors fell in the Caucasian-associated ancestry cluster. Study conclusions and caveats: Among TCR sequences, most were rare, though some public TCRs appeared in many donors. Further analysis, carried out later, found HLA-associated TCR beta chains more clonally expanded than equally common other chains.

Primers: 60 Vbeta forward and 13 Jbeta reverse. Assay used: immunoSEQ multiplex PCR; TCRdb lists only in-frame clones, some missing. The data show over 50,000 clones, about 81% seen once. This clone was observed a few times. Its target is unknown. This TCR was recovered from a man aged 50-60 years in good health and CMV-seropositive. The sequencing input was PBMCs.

The CDR3 spells CATSRDPGQVNEQYF. The CDR3 DNA reads as TGTGCCACCAGCAGAGACCCGGGACAGGTCAACGAGCAGTACTTC. The rearrangement links TRBV15 to TRBJ2-7; 8 bases line up with TRBD1. From germline, CDR1 is LNHNV and CDR2 YYDKDF (reference sequence). After removal of 0 bases from V and 5 bases from J, the junction contained 6 bases not matched to a gene. This CDR3 comprises 15 residues. The variable domain in full, completed from reference TRBV15 and TRBJ2-7, reads DAMVIQNPRYQVTQFGKPVTLSCSQTLNHNVMYWYQQKSSQAPKLLFHYYDKDFNNEADTPDNFQSRRPNTSFCFLDIRSPGLGDTAMYLCATSRDPGQVNEQYFGPGTRLTVT.